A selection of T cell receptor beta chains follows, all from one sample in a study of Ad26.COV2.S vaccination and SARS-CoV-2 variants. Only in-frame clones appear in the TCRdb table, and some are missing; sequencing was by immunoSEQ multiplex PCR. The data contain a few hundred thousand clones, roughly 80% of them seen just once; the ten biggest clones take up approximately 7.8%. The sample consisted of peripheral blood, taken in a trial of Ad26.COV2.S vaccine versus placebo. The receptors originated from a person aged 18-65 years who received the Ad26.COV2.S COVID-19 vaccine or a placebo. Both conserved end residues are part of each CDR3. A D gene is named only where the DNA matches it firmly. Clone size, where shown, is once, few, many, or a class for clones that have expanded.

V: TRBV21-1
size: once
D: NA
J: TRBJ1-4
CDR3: CASSPEGQGYEKLFF
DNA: TGTGCCAGCAGCCCAGAGGGACAGGGGTATGAAAAACTGTTTTTT

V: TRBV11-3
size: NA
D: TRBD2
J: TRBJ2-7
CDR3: CASSLELAGVGDEQYF
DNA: TGTGCCAGCAGCTTAGAACTAGCGGGAGTGGGAGACGAGCAGTACTTC

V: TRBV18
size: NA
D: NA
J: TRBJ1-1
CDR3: CASSPKGIGDTEAFF
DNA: TGTGCCAGCTCACCAAAAGGAATTGGGGACACTGAAGCTTTCTTT

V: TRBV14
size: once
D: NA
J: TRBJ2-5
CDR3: CASSQPGSQTQYF
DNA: TGTGCCAGCAGCCAACCCGGGTCACAGACCCAGTACTTC

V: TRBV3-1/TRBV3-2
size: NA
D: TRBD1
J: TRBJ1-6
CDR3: CASSRRQGNYNSPLHF
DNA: TGTGCCAGCAGCCGGAGACAGGGAAATTATAATTCACCCCTCCACTTT

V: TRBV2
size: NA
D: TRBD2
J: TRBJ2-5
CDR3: CASSESGLAGETQYF
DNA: TGTGCCAGCAGTGAATCGGGACTAGCGGGAGAGACCCAGTACTTC

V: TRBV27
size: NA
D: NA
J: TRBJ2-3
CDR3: CASSFFQNTDTQYF
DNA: TGTGCCAGCAGTTTTTTCCAAAACACAGATACGCAGTATTTT

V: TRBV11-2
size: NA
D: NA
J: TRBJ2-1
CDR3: CASSFGVGSSYNEQFF
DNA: TGTGCCAGCAGCTTTGGCGTTGGGAGCTCCTACAATGAGCAGTTCTTC

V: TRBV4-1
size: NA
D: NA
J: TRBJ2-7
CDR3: CASSQGSAYEQYF
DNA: TGCGCCAGCAGCCAGGGCAGCGCCTACGAGCAGTACTTC

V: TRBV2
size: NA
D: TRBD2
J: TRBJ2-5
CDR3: CASNKGLAEETQYF
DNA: TGTGCCAGCAATAAGGGACTAGCGGAAGAGACCCAGTACTTC

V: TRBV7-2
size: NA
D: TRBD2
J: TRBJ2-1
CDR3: CASSLDSGLVISYNEQFF
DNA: TGTGCCAGCAGCTTAGACTCGGGACTAGTAATATCCTACAATGAGCAGTTCTTC

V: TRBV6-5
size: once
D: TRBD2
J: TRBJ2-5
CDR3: CASKGLAGDLKTQYF
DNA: TGTGCCAGCAAGGGACTAGCGGGAGACCTTAAGACCCAGTACTTC

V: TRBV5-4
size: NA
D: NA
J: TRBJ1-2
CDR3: CASSFDRRPYSYTF
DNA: TGTGCCAGCAGCTTTGACAGGCGACCCTATAGCTACACCTTC

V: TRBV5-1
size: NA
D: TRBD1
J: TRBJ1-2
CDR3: CASSLELGQGDYGYTF
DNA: TGCGCCAGCAGCTTGGAATTGGGACAGGGGGACTATGGCTACACCTTC

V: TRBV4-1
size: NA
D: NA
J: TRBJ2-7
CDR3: CASSHTGGDHEQYF
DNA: TGCGCCAGCAGCCACACAGGGGGGGACCACGAGCAGTACTTC

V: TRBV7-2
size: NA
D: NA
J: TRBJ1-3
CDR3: CASSLGGNTIYF
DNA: TGTGCCAGCAGCTTGGGGGGAAACACCATATATTTT

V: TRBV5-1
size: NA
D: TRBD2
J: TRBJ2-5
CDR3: CASSLVPGGETQYF
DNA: TGCGCCAGCAGCTTGGTTCCGGGAGGGGAGACCCAGTACTTC

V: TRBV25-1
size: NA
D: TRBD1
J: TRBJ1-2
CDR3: CASSRQGHGYTF
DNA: TGTGCCAGCAGCCGACAGGGGCATGGCTACACCTTC

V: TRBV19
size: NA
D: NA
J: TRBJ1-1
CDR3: CASRSFRVGVNTEAFF
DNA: TGTGCCAGTAGAAGTTTCAGGGTTGGAGTGAACACTGAAGCTTTCTTT

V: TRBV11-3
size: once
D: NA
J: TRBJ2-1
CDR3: CASSPPSSYNEQFF
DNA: TGTGCCAGCAGCCCCCCAAGCTCCTACAATGAGCAGTTCTTC

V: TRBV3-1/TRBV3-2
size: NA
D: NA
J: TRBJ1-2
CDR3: CASSHGPFLSRLRGYTF
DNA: TGTGCCAGCAGCCATGGACCCTTCTTGAGTCGCCTGCGGGGCTACACCTTC

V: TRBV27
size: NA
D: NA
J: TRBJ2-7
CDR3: CASSLARPYEQYF
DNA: TGTGCCAGCAGTTTAGCGCGACCCTACGAGCAGTACTTC

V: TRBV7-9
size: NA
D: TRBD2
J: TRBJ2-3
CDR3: CASSLRDSGGLTDTQYF
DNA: TGTGCCAGCAGCTTAAGGGATAGCGGGGGACTCACAGATACGCAGTATTTT

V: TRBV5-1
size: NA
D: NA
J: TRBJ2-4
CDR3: CASRYGPSSNIQYF
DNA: TGCGCCAGCAGATATGGACCAAGCTCGAACATTCAGTACTTC

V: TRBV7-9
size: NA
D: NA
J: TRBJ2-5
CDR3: CASNPRGGGETQYF
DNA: TGTGCCAGCAACCCTAGAGGGGGAGGAGAGACCCAGTACTTC

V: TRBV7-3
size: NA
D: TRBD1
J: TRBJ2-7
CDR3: CAISPRTGFYEQYF
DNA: TGTGCCATATCTCCGCGGACAGGTTTCTACGAGCAGTACTTC

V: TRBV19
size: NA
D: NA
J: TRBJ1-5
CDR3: CASSLGFNQPQHF
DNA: TGTGCCAGTAGTCTGGGCTTTAATCAGCCCCAGCATTTT

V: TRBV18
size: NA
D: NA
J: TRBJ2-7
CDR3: CASSAGTTVSYEQYF
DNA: TGTGCCAGCTCGGCCGGGACAACCGTTTCCTACGAGCAGTACTTC

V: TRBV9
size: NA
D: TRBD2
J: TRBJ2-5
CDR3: CASSGTSVDYQETQYF
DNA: TGTGCCAGCAGCGGTACTAGCGTAGATTACCAAGAGACCCAGTACTTC

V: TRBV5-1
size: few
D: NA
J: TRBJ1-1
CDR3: CASSLADTEAFF
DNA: TGCGCCAGCAGCTTGGCCGACACTGAAGCTTTCTTT

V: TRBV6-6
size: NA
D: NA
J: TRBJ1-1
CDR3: CASSTPRGLTEAFF
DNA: TGTGCCAGCAGTACCCCTCGCGGTCTAACTGAAGCTTTCTTT

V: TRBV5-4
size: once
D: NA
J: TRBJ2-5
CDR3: CASSLAPQETQYF
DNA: TGTGCCAGCAGCTTGGCCCCGCAAGAGACCCAGTACTTC

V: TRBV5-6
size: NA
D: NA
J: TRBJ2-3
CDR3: CASSLFWDSPSTDTQYF
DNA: TGTGCCAGCAGCCTATTTTGGGACTCCCCTAGTACAGATACGCAGTATTTT

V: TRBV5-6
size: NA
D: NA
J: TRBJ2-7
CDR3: CASSFGDRPYEQYF
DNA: TGTGCCAGCAGCTTTGGAGACAGACCCTACGAGCAGTACTTC

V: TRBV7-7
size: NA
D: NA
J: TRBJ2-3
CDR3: CASSSKPQDTQYF
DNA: TGTGCCAGCAGCTCCAAACCCCAAGATACGCAGTATTTT

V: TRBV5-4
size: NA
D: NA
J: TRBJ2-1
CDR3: CASSPSSVDNEQFF
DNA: TGTGCCAGCAGCCCCTCTAGCGTAGACAATGAGCAGTTCTTC

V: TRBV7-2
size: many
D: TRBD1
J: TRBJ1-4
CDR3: CASSRSGTGLNEKLFF
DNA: TGTGCCAGCAGCCGGTCTGGGACAGGATTAAATGAAAAACTGTTTTTT

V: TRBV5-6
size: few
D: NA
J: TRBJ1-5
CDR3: CASSLWQGGGIGQPQHF
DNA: TGTGCCAGCAGCTTGTGGCAGGGAGGAGGGATCGGTCAGCCCCAGCATTTT

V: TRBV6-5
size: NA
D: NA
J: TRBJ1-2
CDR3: CAARGDYGYTF
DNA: TGTGCTGCCCGAGGAGACTATGGCTACACCTTC

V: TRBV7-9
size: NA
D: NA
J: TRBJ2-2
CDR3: CASTPKAANTGELFF
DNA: TGTGCCAGCACCCCCAAAGCGGCAAACACCGGGGAGCTGTTTTTT

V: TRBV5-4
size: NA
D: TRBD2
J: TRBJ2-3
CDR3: CASSLVSGGADTQYF
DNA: TGTGCCAGCAGCTTGGTGAGCGGGGGTGCAGATACGCAGTATTTT

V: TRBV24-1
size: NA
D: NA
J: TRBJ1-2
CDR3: CATSGSGMGGYTF
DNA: TGTGCCACCAGTGGTAGTGGCATGGGGGGCTACACCTTC

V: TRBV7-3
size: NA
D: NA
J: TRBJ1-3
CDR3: CASSLTGQGAGNTIYF
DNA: TGTGCCAGCAGCTTAACGGGGCAGGGAGCTGGAAACACCATATATTTT

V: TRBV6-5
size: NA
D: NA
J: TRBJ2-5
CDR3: CASSLLDWAGTQYF
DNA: TGTGCCAGCAGTTTACTAGATTGGGCCGGGACCCAGTACTTC

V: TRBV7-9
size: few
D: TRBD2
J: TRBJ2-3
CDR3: CASSRGLAGYTDTQYF
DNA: TGTGCCAGCAGCCGCGGACTAGCGGGATACACAGATACGCAGTATTTT

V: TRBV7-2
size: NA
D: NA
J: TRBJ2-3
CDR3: CASSYTILSTDTQYF
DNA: TGTGCCAGCAGCTACACCATCCTTAGCACAGATACGCAGTATTTT

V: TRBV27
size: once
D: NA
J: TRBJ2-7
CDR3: CASSLGSGEQYF
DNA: TGTGCCAGCAGTTTAGGGTCGGGGGAGCAGTACTTC

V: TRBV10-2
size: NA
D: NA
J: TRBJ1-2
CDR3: CASSEDGGNGYTF
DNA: TGCGCCAGCAGTGAGGACGGGGGGAATGGCTACACCTTC